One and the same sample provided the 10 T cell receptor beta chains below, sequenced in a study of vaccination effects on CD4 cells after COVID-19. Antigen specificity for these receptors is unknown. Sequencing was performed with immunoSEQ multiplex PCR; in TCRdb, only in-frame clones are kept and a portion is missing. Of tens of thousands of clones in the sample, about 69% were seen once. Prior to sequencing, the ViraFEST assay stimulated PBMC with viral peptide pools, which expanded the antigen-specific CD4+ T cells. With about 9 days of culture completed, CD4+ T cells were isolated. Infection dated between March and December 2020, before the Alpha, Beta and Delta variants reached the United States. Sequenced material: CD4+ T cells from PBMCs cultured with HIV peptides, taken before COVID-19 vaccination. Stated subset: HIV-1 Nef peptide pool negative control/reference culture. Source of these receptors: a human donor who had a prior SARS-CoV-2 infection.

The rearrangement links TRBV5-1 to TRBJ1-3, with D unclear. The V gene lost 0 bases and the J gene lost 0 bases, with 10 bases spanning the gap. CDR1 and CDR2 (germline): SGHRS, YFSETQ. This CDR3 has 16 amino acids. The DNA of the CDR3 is TGCGCCAGCAGCTTGGCTATACCGAGCTCTGGAAACACCATATATTTT. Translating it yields CASSLAIPSSGNTIYF.

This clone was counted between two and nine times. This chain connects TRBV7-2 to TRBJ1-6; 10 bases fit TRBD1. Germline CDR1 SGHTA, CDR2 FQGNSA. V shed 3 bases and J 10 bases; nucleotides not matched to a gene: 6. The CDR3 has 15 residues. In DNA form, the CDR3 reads TGTGCCAGCAGCTTCGGGACAGGGGATGGCTCACCCCTCCACTTT. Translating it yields CASSFGTGDGSPLHF.

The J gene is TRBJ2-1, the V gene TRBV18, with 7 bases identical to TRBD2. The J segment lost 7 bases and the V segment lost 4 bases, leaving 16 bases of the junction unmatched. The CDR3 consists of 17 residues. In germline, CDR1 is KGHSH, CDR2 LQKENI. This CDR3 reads CASSLGGGRSLQNEQFF. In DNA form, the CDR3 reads TGTGCCAGCTCACTGGGAGGCGGGAGAAGCCTTCAGAATGAGCAGTTCTTC.

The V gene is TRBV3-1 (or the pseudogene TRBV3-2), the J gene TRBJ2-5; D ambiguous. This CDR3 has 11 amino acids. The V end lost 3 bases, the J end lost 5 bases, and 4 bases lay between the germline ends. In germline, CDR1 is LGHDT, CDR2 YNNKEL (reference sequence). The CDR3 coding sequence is TGTGCCAGCAGCCACAGGGAGACCCAGTACTTC. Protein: CASSHRETQYF.

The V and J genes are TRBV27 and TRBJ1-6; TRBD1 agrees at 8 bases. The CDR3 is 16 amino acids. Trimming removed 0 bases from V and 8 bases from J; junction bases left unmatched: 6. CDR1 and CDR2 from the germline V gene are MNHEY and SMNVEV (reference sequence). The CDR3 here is CASSLSSSGGDSPLHF. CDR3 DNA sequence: TGTGCCAGCAGTTTATCGAGTTCAGGGGGCGATTCACCCCTCCACTTT.

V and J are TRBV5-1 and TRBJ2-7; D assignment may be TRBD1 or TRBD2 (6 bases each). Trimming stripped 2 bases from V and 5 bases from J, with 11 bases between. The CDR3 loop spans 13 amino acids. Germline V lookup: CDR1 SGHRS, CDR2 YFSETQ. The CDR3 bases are TGCGCCAGCAGCTTAGGGGGGTTAAACGAGCAGTACTTC. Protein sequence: CASSLGGLNEQYF.

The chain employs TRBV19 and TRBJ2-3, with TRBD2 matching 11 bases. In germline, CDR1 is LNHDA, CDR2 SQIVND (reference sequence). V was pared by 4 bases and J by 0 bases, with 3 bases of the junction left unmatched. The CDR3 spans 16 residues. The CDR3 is CASSTGLAASTDTQYF. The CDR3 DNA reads TGTGCCAGTAGTACGGGACTAGCGGCCAGCACAGATACGCAGTATTTT.

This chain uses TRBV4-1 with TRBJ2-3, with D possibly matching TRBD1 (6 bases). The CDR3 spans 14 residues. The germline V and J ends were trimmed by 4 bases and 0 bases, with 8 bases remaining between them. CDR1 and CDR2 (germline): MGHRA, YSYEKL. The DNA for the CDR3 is TGCGCCAGCAGCCTGGGGGCAAGCACAGATACGCAGTATTTT. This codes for CASSLGASTDTQYF.

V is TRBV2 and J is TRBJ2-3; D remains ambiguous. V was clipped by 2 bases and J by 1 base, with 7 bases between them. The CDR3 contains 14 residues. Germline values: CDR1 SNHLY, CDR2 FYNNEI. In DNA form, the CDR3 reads TGTGCCAGCAGTGAACAATGGGGCACAGATACGCAGTATTTT. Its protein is CASSEQWGTDTQYF. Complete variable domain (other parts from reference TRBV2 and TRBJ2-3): EPEVTQTPSHQVTQMGQEVILRCVPISNHLYFYWYRQILGQKVEFLVSFYNNEISEKSEIFDDQFSVERPDGSNFTLKIRSTKLEDSAMYFCASSEQWGTDTQYFGPGTRLTVL.

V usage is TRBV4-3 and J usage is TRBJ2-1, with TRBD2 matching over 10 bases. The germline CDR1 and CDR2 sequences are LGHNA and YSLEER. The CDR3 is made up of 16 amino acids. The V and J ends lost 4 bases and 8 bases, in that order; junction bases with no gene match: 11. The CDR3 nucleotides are TGCGCCAGCAGCCGAGCGGGAGGGAGGGTCGGCTATGAGCAGTTCTTC. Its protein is CASSRAGGRVGYEQFF.